Following are 18 T cell receptor beta chains from one sample sequenced in a study of T cell responses to AZD1222 COVID-19 vaccine (dated by TCRdb to the early 2020s). Receptors were amplified or captured by the immunoSEQ multiplex PCR assay. As stored in TCRdb, this immuneACCESS dataset retains in-frame rearrangements with V and J assigned. A fraction of the clones does not appear; measured against another copy, unresolved V genes explain less than half of the discrepancy, and the remainder lacks a known reason. Recorded for this sample are more than 70,000 clones; about 86% of them occurred a single time. About 7.7% of the sample is held by the ten biggest clonotypes. Explained via the paper, the time point label denotes: baseline before first vaccination. The material sequenced was peripheral blood, taken on day 0 of AZD1222 vaccination. These receptors were collected from an adult in good health.

V and J are TRBV19 and TRBJ1-5; D is ambiguous. Trimming took 2 bases from V and 2 from J, leaving 10 bases between them. CDR1 and CDR2 from the germline V gene are LNHDA and SQIVND (reference sequence). This CDR3 comprises 15 residues. The CDR3 region has the DNA TGTGCCAGTAGTATAAAGAGGCAGGGCAATCAGCCCCAGCATTTT. It encodes CASSIKRQGNQPQHF.

The chain is built from TRBV10-1 and TRBJ1-5; no clear D gene. The CDR3 sequence is 13 residues long. Germline assignment: CDR1 WNHNN and CDR2 SYGVQD (reference sequence). Trimming cost V 2 bases and J 7 bases, with 9 bases left between them. Here the CDR3 reads CASSEVQGQPQHF. The CDR3 DNA follows: TGCGCCAGCAGTGAGGTTCAAGGACAGCCCCAGCATTTT.

This chain uses TRBV12-2 with TRBJ2-5; the D call of TRBD1 is as the table states it, not checked on the DNA. TRBV12-2 is flagged as a pseudogene. This CDR3 is 19 amino acids long. The CDR3 nucleotides are TGTGCAAGTCGCTATAACGGGACAGCACCCGATTCATCTCAAGAGACCCAGTACTTC. This codes for CASRYNGTAPDSSQETQYF.

The genes are TRBV7-9 and TRBJ2-1; 9 bases line up with TRBD1. The length of the CDR3 is 16 residues. Germline lookup yields CDR1 SEHNR and CDR2 FQNEAQ (reference sequence). V lost 5 bases, J lost 4 bases, and 9 bases stayed unmatched. As DNA, the CDR3 is TGTGCCAGCAGCCCGCGGACAGGGGCGACGTACAATGAGCAGTTCTTC. Protein: CASSPRTGATYNEQFF.

The rearrangement joins TRBV7-2 to TRBJ2-5; no definite D call. CDR1 is SGHTA and CDR2 is FQGNSA in the germline V gene. V lost 2 bases to trimming and J lost 2 bases, with 12 bases between them. The CDR3 is made up of 15 amino acids. CDR3 in amino acids: CASSLQKGPQETQYF. In DNA, the CDR3 is TGTGCCAGCAGCTTACAGAAAGGGCCACAAGAGACCCAGTACTTC.

This clone appeared once. The chain has TRBV25-1 and TRBJ2-6; D remains unclear. V was clipped by 2 bases and J by 3 bases, with 2 bases between them. Germline V gene lookup returns CDR1 MGHDK and CDR2 SYGVNS. The CDR3 runs to 13 residues. CDR3 DNA sequence: TGTGCCAGCAGTGAAGTTGGGGCCAACGTCCTGACTTTC. Its protein product is CASSEVGANVLTF.

CDR3 amino acids: CAISARGGAGNTIYF. As DNA, the CDR3 is TGTGCCATCAGCGCCCGGGGGGGAGCTGGAAACACCATATATTTT. The rearrangement links TRBV10-3 to TRBJ1-3, with D possibly matching TRBD1 (5 bases). With 6 bases removed from V and 2 bases from J, the gap between germline ends came to 14 bases. Germline-derived CDR1 and CDR2 are ENHRY and SYGVKD. The length of the CDR3 is 15 residues.

The chain couples TRBV5-1 to TRBJ2-2; D is possibly TRBD1 or TRBD2 (6 bases each). This CDR3 contains 14 residues. Trimming pared 5 bases from V and 4 bases from J, leaving 12 bases between. The germline CDR1 and CDR2 sequences are SGHRS and YFSETQ. The CDR3 nucleotides read TGCGCCAGCAGGGAGGGGGGCGGCACCGGGGAGCTGTTTTTT. It is translated as CASREGGGTGELFF.

This clone was seen once. The rearrangement links TRBV5-1 to TRBJ1-4, with a weak D call TRBD1 (5 bases). Germline CDR1 SGHRS, CDR2 YFSETQ. V lost 2 bases to trimming and J lost 4 bases, with 9 bases between them. CDR3 length: 14 amino acids. The CDR3 bases are TGCGCCAGCAGCTTAACAGGCAGTAATGAAAAACTGTTTTTT. As protein: CASSLTGSNEKLFF.

The chain employs TRBV13 and TRBJ2-3, with D possibly matching TRBD2 (6 bases). CDR1 is PRHDT, CDR2 FYEKMQ, per germline (reference sequence). V lost 5 bases and J 6 bases, leaving 18 bases between the germline ends. This CDR3 is built from 15 residues. DNA for the CDR3: TGTGCCAGCAGCCCACTTAGCGGCCTAGGGGATACGCAGTATTTT. It is translated as CASSPLSGLGDTQYF.

The V gene is TRBV18, the J gene TRBJ2-3; D perhaps matches TRBD2 (6 bases). The V end lost 1 base, the J end lost 2 bases, and 13 bases lay between the germline ends. Per germline, CDR1 KGHSH and CDR2 LQKENI. This CDR3 region has 16 residues. CDR3 nucleotides: TGTGCCAGCTCACCACAGGCTAGCGCACTCACAGATACGCAGTATTTT. As protein: CASSPQASALTDTQYF. The complete variable domain, with remaining parts taken from reference TRBV18 and TRBJ2-3, reads NAGVMQNPRHLVRRRGQEARLRCSPMKGHSHVYWYRQLPEEGLKFMVYLQKENIIDESGMPKERFSAEFPKEGPSILRIQQVVRGDSAAYFCASSPQASALTDTQYFGPGTRLTVL.

The chain combines TRBV2 with TRBJ2-5; maybe TRBD1 (6 bases). V was cut by 5 bases and J by 1 base, with 11 bases left in between. Germline-derived CDR1 and CDR2 are SNHLY and FYNNEI. The CDR3 totals 14 residues. CDR3 coding DNA: TGTGCCAGCAGTAGCGACAGGTCCCAAGAGACCCAGTACTTC. This sequence encodes CASSSDRSQETQYF.

The chain couples TRBV5-1 to TRBJ2-3, with 8 positions matching TRBD2. V lost 4 bases and J lost 1; bases outside the gene matches: 2. CDR1 and CDR2 (germline): SGHRS, YFSETQ. The CDR3 covers 14 residues. The DNA for the CDR3 is TGCGCCAGCAGCGAGACTAGCGGCACAGATACGCAGTATTTT. Its translation is CASSETSGTDTQYF.

The chain couples TRBV6-5 to TRBJ2-7; 7 bases are a match to TRBD2. Germline V lookup: CDR1 MNHEY, CDR2 SVGAGI. The CDR3 totals 14 residues. The J segment lost 3 bases and the V segment lost 2 bases, leaving 4 bases of the junction unmatched. The CDR3 nucleotides are TGTGCCAGCAGTTACGGGAGGGCCCTCTACGAGCAGTACTTC. This sequence encodes CASSYGRALYEQYF.

The V call is TRBV3-1 (or the pseudogene TRBV3-2), the J call TRBJ1-3, with D unclear. The CDR3 loop spans 13 amino acids. Trimming cost V 3 bases and J 7 bases, with 10 bases left between them. Germline V gene data show CDR1 as LGHDT and CDR2 as YNNKEL (reference sequence). In DNA form, the CDR3 reads TGTGCCAGCAGCCACACACACGGGAACACCATATATTTT. Translated, it gives CASSHTHGNTIYF.

The genes are TRBV12-3 or TRBV12-4 and TRBJ2-5; D may be TRBD1 (6 bases). The CDR3 sequence is 13 residues long. With 6 bases removed from V and 0 bases from J, the gap between germline ends came to 8 bases. The CDR3 bases are TGTGCCAGCAGCAACAGGGACCAAGAGACCCAGTACTTC. Translated: CASSNRDQETQYF.

CDR3: CASSDWGGSGKETQYF. The DNA of the CDR3 is TGTGCCAGCAGTGACTGGGGCGGGAGTGGTAAAGAGACCCAGTACTTC. This chain links TRBV6-1 with TRBJ2-5; TRBD2 matches at 7 bases. The CDR3 runs 16 residues. Germline trimming cut 3 bases from V and 3 bases from J; bases unmatched to any gene: 10. The germline gives CDR1 MNHNS, CDR2 SASEGT.

CDR3 sequence reads: CASSYAGQREKLFF. CDR3 DNA: TGTGCCAGCAGTTACGCGGGACAAAGGGAAAAACTGTTTTTT. This sequence joins TRBV6-6 and TRBJ1-4; the D gene is possibly TRBD1 (6 bases). V was pared by 2 bases and J by 8 bases, with 12 bases between. The CDR3 contains 14 residues. The V gene's germline CDR1 is MNHNY and CDR2 SVGAGI (reference sequence).